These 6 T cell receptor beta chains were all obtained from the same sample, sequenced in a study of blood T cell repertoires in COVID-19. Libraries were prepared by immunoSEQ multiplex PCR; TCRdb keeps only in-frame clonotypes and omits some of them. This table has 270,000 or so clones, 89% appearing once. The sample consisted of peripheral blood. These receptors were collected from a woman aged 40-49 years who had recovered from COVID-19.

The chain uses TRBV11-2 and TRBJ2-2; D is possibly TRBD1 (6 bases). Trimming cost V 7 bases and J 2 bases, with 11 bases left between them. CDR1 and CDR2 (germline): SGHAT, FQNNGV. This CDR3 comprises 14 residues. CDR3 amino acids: CASTLQGNTGELFF. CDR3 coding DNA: TGTGCCAGCACCCTACAGGGAAACACCGGGGAGCTGTTTTTT.

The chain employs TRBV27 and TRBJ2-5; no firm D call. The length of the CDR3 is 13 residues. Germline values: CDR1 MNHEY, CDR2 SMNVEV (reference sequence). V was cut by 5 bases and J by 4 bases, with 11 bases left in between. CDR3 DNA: TGTGCCAGCAGTAAAACTACCCCAGAGACCCAGTACTTC. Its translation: CASSKTTPETQYF.

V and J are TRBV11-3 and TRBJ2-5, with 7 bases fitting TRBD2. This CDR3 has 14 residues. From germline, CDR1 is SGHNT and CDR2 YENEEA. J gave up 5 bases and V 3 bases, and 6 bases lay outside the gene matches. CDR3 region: CASSFGGRWETQYF. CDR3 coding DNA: TGTGCCAGCAGCTTCGGCGGGAGATGGGAGACCCAGTACTTC.

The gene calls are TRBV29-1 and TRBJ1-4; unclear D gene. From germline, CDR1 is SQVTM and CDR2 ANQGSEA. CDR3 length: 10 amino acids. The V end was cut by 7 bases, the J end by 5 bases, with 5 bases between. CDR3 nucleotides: TGCAGCGGTCTAAATGAAAAACTGTTTTTT. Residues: CSGLNEKLFF.

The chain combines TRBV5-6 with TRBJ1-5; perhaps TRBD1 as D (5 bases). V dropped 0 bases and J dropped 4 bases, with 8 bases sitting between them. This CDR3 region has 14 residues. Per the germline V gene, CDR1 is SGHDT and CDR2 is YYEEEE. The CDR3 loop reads CASSLGQKNQPQHF. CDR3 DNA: TGTGCCAGCAGCTTGGGACAGAAGAATCAGCCCCAGCATTTT.

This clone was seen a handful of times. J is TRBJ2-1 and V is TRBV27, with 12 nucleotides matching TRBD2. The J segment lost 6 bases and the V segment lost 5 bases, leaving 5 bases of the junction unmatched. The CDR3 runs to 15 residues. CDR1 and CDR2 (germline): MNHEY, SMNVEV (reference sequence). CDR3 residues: CASSTTSGGSNEQFF. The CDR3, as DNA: TGTGCCAGCAGTACGACTAGCGGGGGTAGCAATGAGCAGTTCTTC.